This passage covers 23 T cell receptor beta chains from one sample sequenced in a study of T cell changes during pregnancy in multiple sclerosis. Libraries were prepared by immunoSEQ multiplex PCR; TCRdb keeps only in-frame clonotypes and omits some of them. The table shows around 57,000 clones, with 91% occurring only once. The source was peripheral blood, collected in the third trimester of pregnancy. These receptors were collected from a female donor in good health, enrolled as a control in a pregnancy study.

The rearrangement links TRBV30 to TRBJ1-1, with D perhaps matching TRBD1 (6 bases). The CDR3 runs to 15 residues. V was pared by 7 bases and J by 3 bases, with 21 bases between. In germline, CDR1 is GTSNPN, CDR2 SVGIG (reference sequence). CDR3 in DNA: TGTGCCTTTTTCCGGGACACATTAGTTTACACTGAAGCTTTCTTT. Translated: CAFFRDTLVYTEAFF.

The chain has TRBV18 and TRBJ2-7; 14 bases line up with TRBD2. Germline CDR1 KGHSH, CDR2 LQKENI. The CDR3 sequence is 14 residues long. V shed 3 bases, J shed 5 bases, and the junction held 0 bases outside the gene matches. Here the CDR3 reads CASSPGLAGDEQYF. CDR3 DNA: TGTGCCAGCTCACCGGGACTAGCGGGAGACGAGCAGTACTTC.

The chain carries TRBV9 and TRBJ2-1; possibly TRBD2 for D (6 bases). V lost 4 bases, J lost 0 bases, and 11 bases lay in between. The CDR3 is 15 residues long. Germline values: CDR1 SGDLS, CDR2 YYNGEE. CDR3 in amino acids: CASSPTGSSYNEQFF. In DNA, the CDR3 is TGTGCCAGCAGCCCGACCGGGAGCTCCTACAATGAGCAGTTCTTC.

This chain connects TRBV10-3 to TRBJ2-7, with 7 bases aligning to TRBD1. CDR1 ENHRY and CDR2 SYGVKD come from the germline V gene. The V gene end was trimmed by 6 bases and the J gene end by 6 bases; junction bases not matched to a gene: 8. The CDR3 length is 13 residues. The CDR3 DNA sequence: TGTGCCATCAGCATAACAGGGGCGGGCGAGCAGTACTTC. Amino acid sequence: CAISITGAGEQYF.

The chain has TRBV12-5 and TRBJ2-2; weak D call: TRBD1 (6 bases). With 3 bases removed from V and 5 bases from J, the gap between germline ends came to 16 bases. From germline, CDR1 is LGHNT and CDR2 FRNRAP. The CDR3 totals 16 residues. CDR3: CASGLWAPGETGELFF. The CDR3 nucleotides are TGTGCTAGTGGTTTATGGGCCCCAGGGGAGACCGGGGAGCTGTTTTTT.

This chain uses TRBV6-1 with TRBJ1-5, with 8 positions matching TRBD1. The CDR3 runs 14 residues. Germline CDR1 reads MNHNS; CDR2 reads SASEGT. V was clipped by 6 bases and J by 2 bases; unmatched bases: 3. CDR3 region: CASRNRGGNQPQHF. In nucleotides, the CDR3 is TGTGCCAGCAGAAACAGGGGGGGCAATCAGCCCCAGCATTTT.

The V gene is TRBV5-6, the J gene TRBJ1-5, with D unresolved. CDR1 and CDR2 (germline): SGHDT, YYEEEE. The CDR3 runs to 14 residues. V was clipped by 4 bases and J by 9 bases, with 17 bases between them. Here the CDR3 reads CASSPGSARGPQHF. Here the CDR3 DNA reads TGTGCCAGCAGCCCCGGGTCGGCTCGGGGGCCCCAGCATTTT.

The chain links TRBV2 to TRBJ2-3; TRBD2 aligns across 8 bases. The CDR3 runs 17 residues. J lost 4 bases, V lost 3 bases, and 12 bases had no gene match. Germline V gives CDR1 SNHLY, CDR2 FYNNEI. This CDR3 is CASSDIPPRGGPDTQYF. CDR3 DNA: TGTGCCAGCAGTGATATCCCCCCCCGGGGGGGCCCAGATACGCAGTATTTT.

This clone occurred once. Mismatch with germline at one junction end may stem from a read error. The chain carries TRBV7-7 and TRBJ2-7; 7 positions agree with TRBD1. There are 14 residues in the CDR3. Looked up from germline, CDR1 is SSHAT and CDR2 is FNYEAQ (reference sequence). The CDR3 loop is CASSLGATGYEQYF. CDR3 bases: TGTGCTAGCAGCTTAGGGGCGACAGGGTACGAGCAGTACTTC. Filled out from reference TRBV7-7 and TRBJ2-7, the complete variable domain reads GAGVSQSPRYKVTKRGQDVTLRCDPISSHATLYWYQQALGQGPEFLTYFNYEAQPDKSGLPSDRFSAERPEGSISTLTIQRTEQRDSAMYRCASSLGATGYEQYFGPGTRLTVT.

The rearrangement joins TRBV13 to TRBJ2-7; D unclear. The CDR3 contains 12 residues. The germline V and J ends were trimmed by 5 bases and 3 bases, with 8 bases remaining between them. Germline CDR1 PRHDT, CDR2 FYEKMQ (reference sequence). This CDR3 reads CASSREYYEQYF. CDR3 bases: TGTGCCAGCAGCCGAGAATACTACGAGCAGTACTTC. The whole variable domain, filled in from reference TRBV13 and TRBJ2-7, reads AAGVIQSPRHLIKEKRETATLKCYPIPRHDTVYWYQQGPGQDPQFLISFYEKMQSDKGSIPDRFSAQQFSDYHSELNMSSLELGDSALYFCASSREYYEQYFGPGTRLTVT.

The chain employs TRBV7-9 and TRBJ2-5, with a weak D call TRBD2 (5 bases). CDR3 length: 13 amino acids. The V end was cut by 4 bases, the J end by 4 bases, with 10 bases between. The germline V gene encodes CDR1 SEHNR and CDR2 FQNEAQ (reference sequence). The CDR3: CASSSGDRETQYF. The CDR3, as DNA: TGTGCCAGCAGCTCCGGGGATCGAGAGACCCAGTACTTC. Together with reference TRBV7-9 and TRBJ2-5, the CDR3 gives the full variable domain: DTGVSQNPRHKITKRGQNVTFRCDPISEHNRLYWYRQTLGQGPEFLTYFQNEAQLEKSRLLSDRFSAERPKGSFSTLEIQRTEQGDSAMYLCASSSGDRETQYFGPGTRLLVL.

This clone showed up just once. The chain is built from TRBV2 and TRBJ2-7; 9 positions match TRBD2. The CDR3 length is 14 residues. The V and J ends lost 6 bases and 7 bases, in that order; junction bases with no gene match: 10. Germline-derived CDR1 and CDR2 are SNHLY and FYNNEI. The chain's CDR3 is CASRRISGSGEQYF. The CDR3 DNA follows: TGTGCCAGCAGGAGGATTAGCGGGAGTGGGGAGCAGTACTTC.

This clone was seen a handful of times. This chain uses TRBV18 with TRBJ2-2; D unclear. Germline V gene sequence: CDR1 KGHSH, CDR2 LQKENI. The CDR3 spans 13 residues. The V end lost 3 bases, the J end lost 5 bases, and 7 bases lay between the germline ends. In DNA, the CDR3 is TGTGCCAGCTCACCCCTTCAGACCGGGGAGCTGTTTTTT. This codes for CASSPLQTGELFF.

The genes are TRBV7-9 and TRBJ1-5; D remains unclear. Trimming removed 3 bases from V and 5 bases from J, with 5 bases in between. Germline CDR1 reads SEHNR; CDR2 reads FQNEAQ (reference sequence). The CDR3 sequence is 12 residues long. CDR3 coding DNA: TGTGCCAGCAGCTTTACAGATCAGCCCCAGCATTTT. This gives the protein CASSFTDQPQHF.

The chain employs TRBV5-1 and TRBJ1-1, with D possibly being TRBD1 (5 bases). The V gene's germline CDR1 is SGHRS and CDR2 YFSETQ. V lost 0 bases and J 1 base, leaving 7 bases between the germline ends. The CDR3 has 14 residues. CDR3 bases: TGCGCCAGCAGCTTGGCCCAGGGGAACACTGAAGCTTTCTTT. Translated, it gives CASSLAQGNTEAFF.

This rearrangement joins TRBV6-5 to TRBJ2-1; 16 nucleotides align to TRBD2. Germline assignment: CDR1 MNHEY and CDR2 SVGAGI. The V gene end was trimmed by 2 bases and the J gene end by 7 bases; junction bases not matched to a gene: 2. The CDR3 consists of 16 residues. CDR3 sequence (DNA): TGTGCCAGCAGTTACGGGACTAGCGGGGGGGCAAATGAGCAGTTCTTC. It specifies CASSYGTSGGANEQFF.

The CDR3, as DNA: TGTGCCAGCAGCCCGACTAGCGGGAGATCCTACGAGCAGTACTTC. This translates into CASSPTSGRSYEQYF. The V and J genes are TRBV14 and TRBJ2-7; TRBD2 matches at 12 bases. Germline V gene data show CDR1 as SGHDN and CDR2 as FVKESK. J was trimmed by 1 base and V by 4 bases; bases with no gene match: 2. This CDR3 region has 15 residues.

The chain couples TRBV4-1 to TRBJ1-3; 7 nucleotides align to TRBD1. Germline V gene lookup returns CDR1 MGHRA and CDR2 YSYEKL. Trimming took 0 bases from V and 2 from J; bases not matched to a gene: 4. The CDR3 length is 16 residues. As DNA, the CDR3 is TGCGCCAGCAGCCAAGATCCCAGGGGGGCTGGAAACACCATATATTTT. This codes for CASSQDPRGAGNTIYF.

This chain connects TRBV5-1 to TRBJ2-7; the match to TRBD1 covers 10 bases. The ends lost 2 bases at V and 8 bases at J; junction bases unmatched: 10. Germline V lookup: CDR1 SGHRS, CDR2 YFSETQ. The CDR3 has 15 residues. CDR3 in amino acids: CASSFGDRGREKQYF. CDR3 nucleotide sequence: TGCGCCAGCAGCTTTGGGGACAGGGGAAGAGAGAAGCAGTACTTC. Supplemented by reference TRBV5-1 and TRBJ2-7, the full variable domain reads KAGVTQTPRYLIKTRGQQVTLSCSPISGHRSVSWYQQTPGQGLQFLFEYFSETQRNKGNFPGRFSGRQFSNSRSEMNVSTLELGDSALYLCASSFGDRGREKQYFGPGTRLTVT.

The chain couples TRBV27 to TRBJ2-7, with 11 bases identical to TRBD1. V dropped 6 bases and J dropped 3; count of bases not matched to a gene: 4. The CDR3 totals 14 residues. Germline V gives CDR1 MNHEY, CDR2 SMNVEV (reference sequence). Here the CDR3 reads CASSIGTGGYEQYF. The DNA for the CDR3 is TGTGCCAGCAGCATCGGGACAGGGGGCTACGAGCAGTACTTC.

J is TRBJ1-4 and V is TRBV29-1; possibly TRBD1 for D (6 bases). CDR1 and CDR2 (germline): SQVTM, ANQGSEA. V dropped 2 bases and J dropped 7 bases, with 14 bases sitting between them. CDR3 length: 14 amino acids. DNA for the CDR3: TGCAGCGTTGAAAAGGGGGGGTTCGGTGAAAAACTGTTTTTT. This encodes CSVEKGGFGEKLFF.

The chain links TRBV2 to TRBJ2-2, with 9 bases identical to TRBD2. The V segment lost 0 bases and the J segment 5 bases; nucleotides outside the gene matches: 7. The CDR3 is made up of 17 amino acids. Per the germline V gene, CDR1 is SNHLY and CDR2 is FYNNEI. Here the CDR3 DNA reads TGTGCCAGCAGTGAAGCATCCCTAGCGGGATTTACCGGGGAGCTGTTTTTT. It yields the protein CASSEASLAGFTGELFF.

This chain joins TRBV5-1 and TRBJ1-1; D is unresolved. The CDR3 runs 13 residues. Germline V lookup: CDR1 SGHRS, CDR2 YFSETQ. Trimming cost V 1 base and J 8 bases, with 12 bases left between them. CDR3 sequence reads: CASSLFGNSEAFF. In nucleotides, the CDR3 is TGCGCCAGCAGCTTGTTCGGGAACTCGGAAGCTTTCTTT.